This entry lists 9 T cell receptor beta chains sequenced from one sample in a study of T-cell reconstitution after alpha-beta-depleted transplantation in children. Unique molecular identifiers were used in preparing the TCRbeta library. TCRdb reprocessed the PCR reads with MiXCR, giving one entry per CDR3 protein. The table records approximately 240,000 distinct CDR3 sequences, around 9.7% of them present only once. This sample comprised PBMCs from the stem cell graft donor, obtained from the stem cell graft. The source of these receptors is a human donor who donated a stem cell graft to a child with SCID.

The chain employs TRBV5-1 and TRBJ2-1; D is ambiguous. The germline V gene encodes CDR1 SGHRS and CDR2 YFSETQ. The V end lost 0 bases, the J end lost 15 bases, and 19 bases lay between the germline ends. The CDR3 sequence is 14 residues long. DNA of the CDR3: TGCGCCAGCAGCTTGGCCACTCTTCGGAATGTGCGGTTCTTC. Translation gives CASSLATLRNVRFF.

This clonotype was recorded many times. The DNA of the CDR3 is TGTGCCAGCAGCCGGACGCCTGACTACGAGCAGTACTTC. Protein: CASSRTPDYEQYF. The chain combines TRBV3-1 with TRBJ2-7; no reliable D call. This CDR3 contains 13 residues. V shed 4 bases and J shed 3 bases, with 10 bases lying between them. The germline CDR1 and CDR2 sequences are LGHDT and YNNKEL (reference sequence).

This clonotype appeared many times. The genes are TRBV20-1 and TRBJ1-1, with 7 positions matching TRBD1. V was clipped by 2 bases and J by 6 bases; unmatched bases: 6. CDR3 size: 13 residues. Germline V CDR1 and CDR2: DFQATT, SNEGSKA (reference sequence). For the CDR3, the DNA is TGCAGTGCTAGAAAGGGGGCGTTTCCTGAAGCTTTCTTT. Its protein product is CSARKGAFPEAFF.

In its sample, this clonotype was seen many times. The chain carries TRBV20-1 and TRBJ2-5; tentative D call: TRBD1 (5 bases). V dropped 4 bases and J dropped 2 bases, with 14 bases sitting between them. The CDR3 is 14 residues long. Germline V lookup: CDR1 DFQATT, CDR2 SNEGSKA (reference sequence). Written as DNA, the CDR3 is TGCAGTGCTACCTATGCACAGGCGCAAGAGACCCAGTACTTC. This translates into CSATYAQAQETQYF.

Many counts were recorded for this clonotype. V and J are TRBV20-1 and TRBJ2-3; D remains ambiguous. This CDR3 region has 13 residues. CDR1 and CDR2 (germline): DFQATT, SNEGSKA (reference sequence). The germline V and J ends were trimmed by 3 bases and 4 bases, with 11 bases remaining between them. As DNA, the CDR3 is TGCAGTGCTAGGGACCCAATGCCAGATACGCAGTATTTT. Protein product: CSARDPMPDTQYF.

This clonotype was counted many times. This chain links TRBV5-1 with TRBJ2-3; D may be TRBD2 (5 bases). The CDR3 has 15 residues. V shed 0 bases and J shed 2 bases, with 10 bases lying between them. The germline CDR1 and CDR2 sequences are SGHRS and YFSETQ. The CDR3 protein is CASSLVLAFTDTQYF. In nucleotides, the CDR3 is TGCGCCAGCAGCTTGGTTCTAGCCTTCACAGATACGCAGTATTTT.

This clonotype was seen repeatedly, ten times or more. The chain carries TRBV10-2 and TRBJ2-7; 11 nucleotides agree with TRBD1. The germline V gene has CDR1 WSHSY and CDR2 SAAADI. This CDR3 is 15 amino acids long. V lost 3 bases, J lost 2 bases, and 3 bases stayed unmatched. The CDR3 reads CASSDAGQGAYEQYF. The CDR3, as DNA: TGCGCCAGCAGTGATGCGGGACAGGGGGCCTACGAGCAGTACTTC.

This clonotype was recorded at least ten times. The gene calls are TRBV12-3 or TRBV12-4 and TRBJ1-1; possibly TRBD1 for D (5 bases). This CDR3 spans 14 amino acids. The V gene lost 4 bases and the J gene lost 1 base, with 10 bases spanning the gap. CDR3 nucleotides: TGTGCCAGCAGTTGGATGACAGCGAACACTGAAGCTTTCTTT. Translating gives CASSWMTANTEAFF.

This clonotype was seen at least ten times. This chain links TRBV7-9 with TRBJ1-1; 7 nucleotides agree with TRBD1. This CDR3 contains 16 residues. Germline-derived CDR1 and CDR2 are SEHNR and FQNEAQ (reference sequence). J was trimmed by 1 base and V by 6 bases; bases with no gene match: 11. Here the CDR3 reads CASSFPSDRANTEAFF. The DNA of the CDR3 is TGTGCCAGCAGTTTTCCCAGTGACAGGGCGAACACTGAAGCTTTCTTT.